The clone carrying this T cell receptor beta chain was seen just once. Its matching antigen is unknown. TCRdb's table, derived via immunoSEQ multiplex PCR, lists solely in-frame clones and lacks some. The table has about 74,000 clones, 70% to 80% seen once; the top ten hold roughly 1.9%. Isolating CD4+ T cells followed ten to eleven days of culture. This specimen comes from a study of vaccination effects on CD4 cells after COVID-19. Germline CDR1 reads GTSNPN; CDR2 reads SVGIG (reference sequence). The CDR3 covers 14 residues. V was clipped by 0 bases and J by 4 bases, with 9 bases between them. Sequenced material: CD4+ T cells from PBMCs cultured without peptide, taken before COVID-19 vaccination. The chain uses TRBV30 and TRBJ2-2; D gene ambiguous. The sequence was collected from a human donor who received a COVID-19 vaccine. The CDR3 protein is CAWSVGPRTGELFF. The CDR3 nucleotides are TGTGCCTGGAGTGTAGGGCCGCGCACCGGGGAGCTGTTTTTT.